The clone carrying this T cell receptor beta chain was picked up one time. Its antigen is as yet unknown. PCR involved 60 Vbeta and 13 Jbeta primers. In the authors' workflow: It was a later analysis that counted tens of millions of unique TCR beta chains, of which approximately 9.9 million were shared. Repertoires were generated with immunoSEQ multiplex PCR, while TCRdb's copy carries only in-frame clones and drops some. The V and J calls and clone size are taken from that table; D and trimming were inferred from the DNA. Among some 120,000 clones listed, more than 60% were seen once. This entry comes from a study of cytomegalovirus exposure and HLA in healthy donors. Across the whole study: As an earlier analysis found, about 190 million T cells yielded about 120 million unique TCR beta sequences. Study observations and caveats: In a later analysis, HLA-associated beta chains showed higher expansion and lower generation probabilities than comparable chains. Several of the most significant clusters were apparently associated with common viral pathogens in a later analysis.

This CDR3 is 17 amino acids long. Germline loops: CDR1 SGHTA, CDR2 FQGNSA. J gave up 0 bases and V 5 bases, and 12 bases lay outside the gene matches. The gene calls are TRBV7-2 and TRBJ2-7; 8 nucleotides match TRBD1. Input material: PBMCs. This TCR derives from a woman between 50 and 59 years old in good health and CMV-seropositive. This CDR3 is CASSLSGTGTGSYEQYF. The CDR3 DNA follows: TGTGCCAGCAGCCTTAGTGGGACCGGGACAGGCTCCTACGAGCAGTACTTC. Combining the CDR3 with reference TRBV7-2 and TRBJ2-7 gives the whole variable domain GAGVSQSPSNKVTEKGKDVELRCDPISGHTALYWYRQSLGQGLEFLIYFQGNSAPDKSGLPSDRFSAERTGGSVSTLTIQRTQQEDSAVYLCASSLSGTGTGSYEQYFGPGTRLTVT.